This entry lists 10 T cell receptor beta chains sequenced from one sample in a study of cytotoxic CD8 clonotypes in ibrutinib-treated CLL. Sequencing was performed with immunoSEQ multiplex PCR; in TCRdb, only in-frame clones are kept and a portion is missing. The profile shows 300,000 to 400,000 clones, 60% to 80% of them singletons. Sequenced here: PBMCs, sampled after 36 months of ibrutinib treatment. These receptors originate from a human donor with chronic lymphocytic leukemia.

V and J are TRBV11-2 and TRBJ2-7, with TRBD2 matching over 13 bases. V was clipped by 5 bases and J by 4 bases; unmatched bases: 2. CDR1 and CDR2 from the germline V gene are SGHAT and FQNNGV. This CDR3 contains 14 residues. The CDR3 nucleotides are TGTGCCAGCAGCAAGGGACTAGCGGGGTACGAGCAGTACTTC. It translates to CASSKGLAGYEQYF.

The chain carries TRBV2 and TRBJ2-1; 9 nucleotides line up with TRBD2. The V and J ends lost 2 bases and 2 bases, in that order; junction bases with no gene match: 4. In germline, CDR1 is SNHLY, CDR2 FYNNEI. This CDR3 spans 16 amino acids. Here the CDR3 reads CASSEYGGRAYNEQFF. CDR3 nucleotides: TGTGCCAGCAGTGAATATGGCGGGAGGGCCTACAATGAGCAGTTCTTC.

V is TRBV19 and J is TRBJ2-5, with D possibly being TRBD1 or TRBD2 (5 bases each). Trimming shortened V by 8 bases and J by 5 bases, and 9 bases separated the two germline ends. This CDR3 contains 11 residues. CDR1 and CDR2 (germline): LNHDA, SQIVND (reference sequence). This chain's CDR3 is CASGGRETQYF. In DNA, the CDR3 is TGTGCCAGTGGGGGAAGGGAGACCCAGTACTTC.

This clone came up a few times. This chain connects TRBV18 to TRBJ2-7; TRBD1 matches at 12 bases. The CDR3 runs 15 residues. CDR1 and CDR2 (germline): KGHSH, LQKENI. The V segment lost 2 bases and the J segment 6 bases; nucleotides outside the gene matches: 5. CDR3 DNA: TGTGCCAGCTCACCAGGGGGACAGGGGGCGAGCGAGCAGTACTTC. The encoded protein is CASSPGGQGASEQYF.

The V and J genes are TRBV6-5 and TRBJ2-7; D possibly matches TRBD1 or TRBD2 (5 bases each). Trimming left V 6 bases short and J 2 bases short, with 14 bases between. CDR3 length: 14 amino acids. Germline CDR1 and CDR2: MNHEY and SVGAGI. CDR3: CASSTRGRPYEQYF. Written as DNA, the CDR3 is TGTGCCAGCAGCACGAGGGGTAGGCCCTACGAGCAGTACTTC.

This chain joins TRBV6-6 and TRBJ1-2, with 7 bases aligning to TRBD1. Germline values: CDR1 MNHNY, CDR2 SVGAGI (reference sequence). This CDR3 contains 16 residues. Trimming at V came to 1 base and at J to 4 bases, leaving 9 bases not matched to a gene. The CDR3 reads CASSYFIGTDSYGYTF. CDR3 nucleotides: TGTGCCAGCAGTTACTTCATAGGGACAGATTCCTATGGCTACACCTTC.

The CDR3 DNA follows: TGTGCCAGCAGTGAGGACAGGGTTTACAATGAGCAGTTCTTC. Its translation: CASSEDRVYNEQFF. The rearrangement uses TRBV25-1 and TRBJ2-1, with 8 nucleotides matching TRBD1. The CDR3 spans 14 residues. The trim removed 3 bases at V and 4 bases at J, leaving 2 bases unmatched. From germline, CDR1 is MGHDK and CDR2 SYGVNS. Looking up the rest from reference TRBV25-1 and TRBJ2-1 gives the full variable domain: EADIYQTPRYLVIGTGKKITLECSQTMGHDKMYWYQQDPGMELHLIHYSYGVNSTEKGDLSSESTVSRIRTEHFPLTLESARPSHTSQYLCASSEDRVYNEQFFGPGTRLTVL.

In this sample, this clone turned up a few times. The V and J genes are TRBV7-9 and TRBJ2-3; the D call may be TRBD1 or TRBD2 (5 bases each). V was clipped by 1 base and J by 1 base, with 15 bases between them. Germline-derived CDR1 and CDR2 are SEHNR and FQNEAQ (reference sequence). The CDR3 sequence is 17 residues long. CDR3 amino acids: CASSLVVRGGRTDTQYF. DNA for the CDR3: TGTGCCAGCAGCTTAGTAGTTCGGGGCGGACGCACAGATACGCAGTATTTT.

The genes are TRBV5-4 and TRBJ2-7; D perhaps matches TRBD1 (5 bases). This CDR3 is built from 14 residues. V lost 0 bases, J lost 2 bases, and 9 bases lay in between. CDR1 and CDR2 from the germline V gene are SGHNT and YYREEE (reference sequence). The CDR3 sequence is CASSLEDTPYEQYF. The CDR3 DNA follows: TGTGCCAGCAGCTTGGAGGACACACCCTACGAGCAGTACTTC. Complete variable domain (other parts from reference TRBV5-4 and TRBJ2-7): ETGVTQSPTHLIKTRGQQVTLRCSSQSGHNTVSWYQQALGQGPQFIFQYYREEENGRGNFPPRFSGLQFPNYSSELNVNALELDDSALYLCASSLEDTPYEQYFGPGTRLTVT.

The V call is TRBV5-4, the J call TRBJ2-7, with D uncertain. Germline assignment: CDR1 SGHNT and CDR2 YYREEE (reference sequence). V was pared by 3 bases and J by 12 bases, with 13 bases between. The CDR3 consists of 11 residues. The CDR3 is CASSSGSSSYF. The CDR3 nucleotides read TGTGCCAGCAGCTCTGGATCTTCTTCGTACTTC.